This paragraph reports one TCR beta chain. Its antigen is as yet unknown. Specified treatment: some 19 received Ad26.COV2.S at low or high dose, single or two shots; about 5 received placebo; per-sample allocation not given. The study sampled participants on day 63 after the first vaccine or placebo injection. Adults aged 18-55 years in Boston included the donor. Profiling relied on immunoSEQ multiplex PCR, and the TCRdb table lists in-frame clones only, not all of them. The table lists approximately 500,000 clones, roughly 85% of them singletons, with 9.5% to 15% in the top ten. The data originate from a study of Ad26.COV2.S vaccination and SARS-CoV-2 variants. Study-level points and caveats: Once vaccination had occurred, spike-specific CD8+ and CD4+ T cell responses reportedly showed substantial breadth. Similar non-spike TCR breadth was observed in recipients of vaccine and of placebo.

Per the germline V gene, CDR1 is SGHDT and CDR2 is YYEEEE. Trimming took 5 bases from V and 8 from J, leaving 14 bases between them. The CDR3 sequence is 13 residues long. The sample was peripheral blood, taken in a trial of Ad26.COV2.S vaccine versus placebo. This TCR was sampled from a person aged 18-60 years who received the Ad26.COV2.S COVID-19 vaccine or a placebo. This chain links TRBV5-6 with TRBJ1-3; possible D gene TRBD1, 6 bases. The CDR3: CASRPQGADTIYF. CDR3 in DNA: TGTGCCAGCAGGCCACAGGGTGCGGACACCATATATTTT.